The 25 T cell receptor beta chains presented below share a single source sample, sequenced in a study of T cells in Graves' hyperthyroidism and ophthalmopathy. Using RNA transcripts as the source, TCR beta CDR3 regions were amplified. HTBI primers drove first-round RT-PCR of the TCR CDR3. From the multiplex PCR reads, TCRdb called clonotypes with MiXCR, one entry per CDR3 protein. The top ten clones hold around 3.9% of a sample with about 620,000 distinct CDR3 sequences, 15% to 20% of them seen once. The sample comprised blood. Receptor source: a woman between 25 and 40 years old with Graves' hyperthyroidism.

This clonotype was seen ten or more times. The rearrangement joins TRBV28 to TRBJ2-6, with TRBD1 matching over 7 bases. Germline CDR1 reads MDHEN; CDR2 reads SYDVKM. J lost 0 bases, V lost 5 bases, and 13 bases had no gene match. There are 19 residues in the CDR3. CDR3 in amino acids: CASSPYDRDRGSGANVLTF. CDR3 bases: TGTGCCAGCAGTCCGTATGACAGGGATCGAGGCTCTGGGGCCAACGTCCTGACTTTC.

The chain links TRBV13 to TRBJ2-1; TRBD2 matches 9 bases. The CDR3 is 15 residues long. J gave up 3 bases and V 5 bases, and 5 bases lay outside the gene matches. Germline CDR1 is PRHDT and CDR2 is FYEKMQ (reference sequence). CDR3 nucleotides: TGTGCCAGCAGCCATAGCGGGAGAGGCTACAATGAGCAGTTCTTC. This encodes CASSHSGRGYNEQFF.

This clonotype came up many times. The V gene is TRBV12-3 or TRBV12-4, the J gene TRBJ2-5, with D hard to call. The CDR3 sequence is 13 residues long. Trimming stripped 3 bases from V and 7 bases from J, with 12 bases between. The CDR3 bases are TGTGCCAGCAGTTTTGAAAGGCAATGGACCCAGTACTTC. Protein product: CASSFERQWTQYF.

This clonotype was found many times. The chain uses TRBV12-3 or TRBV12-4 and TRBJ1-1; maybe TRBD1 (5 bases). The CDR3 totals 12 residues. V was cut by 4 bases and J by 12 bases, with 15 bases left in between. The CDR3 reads CASSYGTPHTFF. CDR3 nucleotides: TGTGCCAGCAGTTACGGGACGCCTCACACTTTCTTT.

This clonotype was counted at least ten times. CDR3 in amino acids: CAISESPEDTQYF. CDR3 nucleotides: TGTGCCATCAGTGAGTCACCTGAGGATACGCAGTATTTT. This chain joins TRBV10-3 and TRBJ2-3, with no clear D. The CDR3 consists of 13 residues. V lost 0 bases and J lost 6, with 7 bases in between. The germline CDR1 and CDR2 sequences are ENHRY and SYGVKD.

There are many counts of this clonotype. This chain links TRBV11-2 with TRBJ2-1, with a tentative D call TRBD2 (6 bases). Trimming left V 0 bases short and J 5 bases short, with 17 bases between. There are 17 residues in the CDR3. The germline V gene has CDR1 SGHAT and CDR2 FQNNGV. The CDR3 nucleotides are TGTGCCAGCAGCTTAGATGGTTTCCTAGCGAAAAACAATGAGCAGTTCTTC. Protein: CASSLDGFLAKNNEQFF.

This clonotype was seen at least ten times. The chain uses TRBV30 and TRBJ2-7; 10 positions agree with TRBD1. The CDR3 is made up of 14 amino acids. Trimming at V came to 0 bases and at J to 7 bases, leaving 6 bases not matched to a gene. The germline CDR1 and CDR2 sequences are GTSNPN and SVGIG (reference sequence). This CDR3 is CAWSVGTGEMEQYF. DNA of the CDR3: TGTGCCTGGAGTGTAGGGACAGGGGAAATGGAGCAGTACTTC.

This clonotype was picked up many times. CDR3 protein: CASSERSHGNTEAFF. The DNA of the CDR3 is TGTGCCAGCAGTGAGCGGTCCCATGGGAACACTGAAGCTTTCTTT. V gene TRBV2 combines with J gene TRBJ1-1; D is unclear. Per the germline V gene, CDR1 is SNHLY and CDR2 is FYNNEI. CDR3 length: 15 residues. V lost 3 bases to trimming and J lost 1 base, with 12 bases between them.

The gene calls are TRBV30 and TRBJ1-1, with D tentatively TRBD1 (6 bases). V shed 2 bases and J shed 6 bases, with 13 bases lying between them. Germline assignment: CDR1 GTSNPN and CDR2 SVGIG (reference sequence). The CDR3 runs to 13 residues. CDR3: CAWSPGGGAEAFF. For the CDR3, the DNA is TGTGCCTGGAGTCCCGGAGGGGGTGCTGAAGCTTTCTTT.

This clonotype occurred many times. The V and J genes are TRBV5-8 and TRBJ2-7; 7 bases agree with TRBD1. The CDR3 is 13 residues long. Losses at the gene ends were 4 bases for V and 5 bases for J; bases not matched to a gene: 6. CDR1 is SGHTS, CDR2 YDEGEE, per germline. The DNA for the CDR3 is TGTGCCAGCAGCGTCGACAGGGTCAACGAGCAGTACTTC. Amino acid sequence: CASSVDRVNEQYF.

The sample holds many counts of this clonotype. CDR3 DNA: TGTGCCAGCAGTCCGGGACTAGCGGGCTTGGATGAGCAGTTCTTC. Amino acids: CASSPGLAGLDEQFF. The genes are TRBV7-3 and TRBJ2-1, with 12 bases identical to TRBD2. The CDR3 runs to 15 residues. Germline loops: CDR1 SGHTA, CDR2 FQGTGA. V lost 6 bases to trimming and J lost 8 bases; unmatched junction nucleotides: 8.

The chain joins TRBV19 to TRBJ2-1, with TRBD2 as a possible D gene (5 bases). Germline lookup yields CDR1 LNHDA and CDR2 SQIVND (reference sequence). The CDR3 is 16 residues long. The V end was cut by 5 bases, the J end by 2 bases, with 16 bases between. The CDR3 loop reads CASSSTGGLAYNEQFF. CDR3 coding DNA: TGTGCCAGTAGTTCAACGGGCGGGCTGGCCTACAATGAGCAGTTCTTC.

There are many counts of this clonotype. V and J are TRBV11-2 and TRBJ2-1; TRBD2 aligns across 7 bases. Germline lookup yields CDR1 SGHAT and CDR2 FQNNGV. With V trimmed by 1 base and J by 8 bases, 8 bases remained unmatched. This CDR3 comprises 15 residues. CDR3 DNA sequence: TGTGCCAGCAGCTTAGTAGGGAGGGGTAGCGATGAGCAGTTCTTC. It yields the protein CASSLVGRGSDEQFF.

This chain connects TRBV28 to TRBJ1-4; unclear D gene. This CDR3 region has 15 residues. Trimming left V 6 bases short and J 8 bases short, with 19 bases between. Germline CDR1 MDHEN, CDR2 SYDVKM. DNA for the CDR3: TGTGCCAGCAGATCCCCTTTTCGGGCACGGGAAAAACTGTTTTTT. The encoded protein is CASRSPFRAREKLFF.

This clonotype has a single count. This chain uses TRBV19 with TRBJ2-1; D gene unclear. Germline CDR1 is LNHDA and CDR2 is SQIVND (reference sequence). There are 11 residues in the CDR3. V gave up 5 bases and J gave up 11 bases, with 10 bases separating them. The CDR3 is CASSDGVKQFF. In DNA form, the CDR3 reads TGTGCCAGTAGTGATGGGGTGAAGCAGTTCTTC.

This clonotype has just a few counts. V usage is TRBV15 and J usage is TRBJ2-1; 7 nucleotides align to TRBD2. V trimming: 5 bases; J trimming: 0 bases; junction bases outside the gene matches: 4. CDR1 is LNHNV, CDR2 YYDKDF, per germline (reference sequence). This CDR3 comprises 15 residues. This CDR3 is CATSSAGTSYNEQFF. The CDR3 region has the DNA TGTGCCACCAGCTCAGCGGGGACCTCCTACAATGAGCAGTTCTTC.

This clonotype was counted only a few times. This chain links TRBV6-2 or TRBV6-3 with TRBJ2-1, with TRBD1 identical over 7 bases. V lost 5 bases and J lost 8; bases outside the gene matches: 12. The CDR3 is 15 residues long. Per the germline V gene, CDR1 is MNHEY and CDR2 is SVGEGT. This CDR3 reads CASSTDRVVSDEQFF. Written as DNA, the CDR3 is TGTGCCAGCAGTACTGACAGGGTGGTTTCGGATGAGCAGTTCTTC.

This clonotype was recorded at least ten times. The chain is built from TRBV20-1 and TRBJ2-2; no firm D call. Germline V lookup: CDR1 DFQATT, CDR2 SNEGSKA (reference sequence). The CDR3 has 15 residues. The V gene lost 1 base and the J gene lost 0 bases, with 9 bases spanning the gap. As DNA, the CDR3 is TGCAGTGCTAGAGTCGGCACTTCGAACACCGGGGAGCTGTTTTTT. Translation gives CSARVGTSNTGELFF.

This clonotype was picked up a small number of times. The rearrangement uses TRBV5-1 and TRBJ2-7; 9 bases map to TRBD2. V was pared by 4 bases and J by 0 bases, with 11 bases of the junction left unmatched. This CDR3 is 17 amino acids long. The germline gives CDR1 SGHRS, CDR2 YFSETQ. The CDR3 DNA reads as TGCGCCAGCAGCAGACAAGCGGGGACTAGCCTCTCCTACGAGCAGTACTTC. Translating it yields CASSRQAGTSLSYEQYF.

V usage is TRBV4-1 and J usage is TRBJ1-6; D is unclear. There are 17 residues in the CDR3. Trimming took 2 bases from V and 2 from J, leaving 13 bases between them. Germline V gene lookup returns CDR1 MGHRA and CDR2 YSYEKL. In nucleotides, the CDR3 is TGCGCCAGCAGCCAATCCAACAGAGCTACCTATAATTCACCCCTCCACTTT. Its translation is CASSQSNRATYNSPLHF.

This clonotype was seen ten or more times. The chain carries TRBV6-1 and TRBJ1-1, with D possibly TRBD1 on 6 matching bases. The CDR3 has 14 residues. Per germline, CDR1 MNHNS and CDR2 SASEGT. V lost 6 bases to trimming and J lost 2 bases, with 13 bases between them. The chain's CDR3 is CASSTADSNTEAFF. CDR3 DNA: TGTGCCAGCAGCACTGCGGACAGTAACACTGAAGCTTTCTTT.

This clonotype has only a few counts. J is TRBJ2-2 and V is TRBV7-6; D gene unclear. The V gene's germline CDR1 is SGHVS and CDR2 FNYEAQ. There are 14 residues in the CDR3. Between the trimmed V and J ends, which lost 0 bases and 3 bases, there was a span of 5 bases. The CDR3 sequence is CASSLAEHTGELFF. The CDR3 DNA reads TGTGCCAGCAGCTTAGCGGAGCACACCGGGGAGCTGTTTTTT.

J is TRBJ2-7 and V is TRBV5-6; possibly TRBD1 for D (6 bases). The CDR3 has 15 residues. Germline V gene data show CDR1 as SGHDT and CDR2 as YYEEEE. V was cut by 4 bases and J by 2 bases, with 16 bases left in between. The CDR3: CASSHMLTGAYEQYF. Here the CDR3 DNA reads TGTGCCAGCAGCCACATGCTGACAGGCGCCTACGAGCAGTACTTC.

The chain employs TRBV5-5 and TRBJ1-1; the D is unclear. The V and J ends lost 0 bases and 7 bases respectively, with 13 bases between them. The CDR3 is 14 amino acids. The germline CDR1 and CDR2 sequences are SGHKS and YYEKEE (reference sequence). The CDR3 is CASSLGTVNDEAFF. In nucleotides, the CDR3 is TGTGCCAGCAGCTTGGGGACGGTGAACGATGAAGCTTTCTTT.

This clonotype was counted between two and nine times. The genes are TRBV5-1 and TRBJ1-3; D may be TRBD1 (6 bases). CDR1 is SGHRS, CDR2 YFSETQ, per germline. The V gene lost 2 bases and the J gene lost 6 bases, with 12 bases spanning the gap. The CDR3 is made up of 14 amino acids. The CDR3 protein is CASSFPDSENTIYF. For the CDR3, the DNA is TGCGCCAGCAGCTTCCCGGACAGTGAAAACACCATATATTTT.